This record concerns one T cell receptor (beta chain) sequence. What this receptor recognizes is not known. Base qualities are missing; no much larger clone stands one base away. TCR beta CDR3 regions were amplified from RNA transcripts. A first-round RT-PCR of the TCR CDR3 used the HTBI primer set with the Qiagen OneStep RT-PCR kit. A second multiplex PCR round built the libraries, followed by size selection and purification. The libraries were sequenced on an Illumina HiSeq2000 using paired-end 100 bp reads. The original methods were these. SOAPnuke was used to process the raw data, throwing out any read that contained adapters or uncalled bases, had a mean Phred below 15, or lacked an exact constant-primer or identifier match. High-quality paired reads were merged with COPE v1.2.5, and unique nucleotide sequences were defined as clonotypes. MiTCR v1.1 was used to align clonotypes to the IMGT TRBV, TRBD and TRBJ reference segments. Analysis was restricted to V-J combinations with a frequency above 0.0001, which covered just over 98% of repertoires. A TCS score was defined as the ratio between F50 (clonal expansion) and ExV (chaos), using BLOSUM62-based TCRdist between CDR3 peptides within each V-J. Welch's t-statistics and random forest reduced 500 to 650 V-J features to 13, which were used in a naive Bayes classifier (R e1071). TCRdb applied fastp at Q25 and MiXCR to the public reads, then kept only in-frame beta chains. A single entry per CDR3 protein holds the most common genes and DNA from its merged rows. These V and J calls originate from TCRdb's pipeline instead of the authors' own analysis. The sample table records about 290,000 distinct CDR3 sequences; roughly an eighth of these occur just once. Of the sample, 6.5% to 10% falls within the top ten clones.

This record comes from a study of T cells in Graves' hyperthyroidism and ophthalmopathy (dated by TCRdb to about 2019). Turning to the overall study: Peripheral blood samples were taken at the time of initial diagnosis, prior to any treatment. To identify distinguishing TCR V-J signatures, a discovery cohort of about 100 patients was used, comprising 43 with Graves' ophthalmopathy and 57 with stable Graves' hyperthyroidism. Prospective prediction of ophthalmopathy was tested in an independent validation cohort of some 20 hyperthyroidism patients and around 16 patients who later progressed to ophthalmopathy. The approximately 98 discovery patients were randomly divided into training and test sets at a 7:3 ratio. The study also compared thyroid tissue and blood T-cell repertoires from five or six Graves' hyperthyroidism patients. Following sampling, methimazole starting at 30 mg daily was given to hyperthyroidism patients, and high-dose intravenous methylprednisolone was given to ophthalmopathy patients. According to the paper, TCR Vbeta CDR3 sequencing was carried out on around 140 peripheral blood samples, which came from 40 to 45 ophthalmopathy, under 85 hyperthyroidism and approximately 17 progressor patients.

Overall study outcomes, separate from this receptor: Blood samples also contained most of the expanded thyroid clonotypes (frequency above 0.001), which suggests that blood repertoires may reflect thyroid immune responses. Sample size was not statistically predetermined, and investigators were not blinded to group allocation. In validation, progression to ophthalmopathy was predicted by the model with more than 65% sensitivity and around 76% specificity, a median of approximately 6.5 months before onset. In cross-validation, a model built on a 13 V-J signature told ophthalmopathy apart from stable hyperthyroidism with 87.88% sensitivity and roughly 81% specificity, and in testing the same model reached 80%/75%.

Germline trimming amounts to 2 bases on V and 3 bases on J, with 5 as the count of junction bases outside the gene matches. According to the germline V gene, CDR1 reads MDHEN and CDR2 reads SYDVKM. Its CDR3 holds 16 amino acids, cysteine through phenylalanine. Only CDR3 DNA is held: 48 bases, read in frame from base 1. A patient counted as having stable Graves' hyperthyroidism if no progression to ophthalmopathy occurred over 18 months of follow-up. Hyperthyroidism patients were aged 18 to 65 years and newly diagnosed, with disease duration of less than 2 months. Patients with uncontrolled infections, other autoimmune diseases, pregnancy or lactation were excluded. Clinical symptoms, serum thyroxine and TRAb, thyroid ultrasound, and orbital computed tomography formed the basis for the diagnoses. PBMCs were isolated from approximately 10 ml of fresh peripheral blood by Ficoll-Paque density gradient centrifugation. Total RNA was extracted using Trizol reagent, and RNA quality was assessed on an Agilent 2100 Bioanalyzer.

The source material was blood. The chain couples TRBV28 to TRBJ1-5, with 9 bases in between that match TRBD1. The clonotype was recovered from a woman aged 40 to 50 with Graves' hyperthyroidism. The CDR3 corresponds to CASSLTGQGNNQPQHF. In nucleotides, the sequence is TGTGCCAGCAGTTTAACGGGACAGGGAAACAATCAGCCCCAGCATTTT. The full variable domain, with segments outside the CDR3 supplied by the reference TRBV28 and TRBJ1-5 proteins, appears as DVKVTQSSRYLVKRTGEKVFLECVQDMDHENMFWYRQDPGLGLRLIYFSYDVKMKEKGDIPEGYSVSREKKERFSLILESASTNQTSMYLCASSLTGQGNNQPQHFGDGTRLSIL.